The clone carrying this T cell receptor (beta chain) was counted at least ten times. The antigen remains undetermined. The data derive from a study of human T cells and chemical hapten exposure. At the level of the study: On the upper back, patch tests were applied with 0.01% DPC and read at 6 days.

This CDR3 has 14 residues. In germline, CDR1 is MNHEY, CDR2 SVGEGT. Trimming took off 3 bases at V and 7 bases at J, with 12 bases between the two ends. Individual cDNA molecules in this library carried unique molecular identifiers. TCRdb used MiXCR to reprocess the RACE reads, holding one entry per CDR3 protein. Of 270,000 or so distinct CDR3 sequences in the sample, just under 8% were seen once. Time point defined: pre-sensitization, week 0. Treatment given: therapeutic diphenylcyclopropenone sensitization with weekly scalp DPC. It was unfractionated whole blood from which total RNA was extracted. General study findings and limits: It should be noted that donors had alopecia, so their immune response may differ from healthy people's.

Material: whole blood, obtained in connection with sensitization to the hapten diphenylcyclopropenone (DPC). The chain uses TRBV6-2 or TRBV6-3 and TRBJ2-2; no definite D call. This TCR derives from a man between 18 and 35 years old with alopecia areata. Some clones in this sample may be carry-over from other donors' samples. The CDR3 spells CASSYDSASGELFF. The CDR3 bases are TGTGCCAGCAGTTATGATAGTGCCAGCGGGGAGCTGTTTTTT.